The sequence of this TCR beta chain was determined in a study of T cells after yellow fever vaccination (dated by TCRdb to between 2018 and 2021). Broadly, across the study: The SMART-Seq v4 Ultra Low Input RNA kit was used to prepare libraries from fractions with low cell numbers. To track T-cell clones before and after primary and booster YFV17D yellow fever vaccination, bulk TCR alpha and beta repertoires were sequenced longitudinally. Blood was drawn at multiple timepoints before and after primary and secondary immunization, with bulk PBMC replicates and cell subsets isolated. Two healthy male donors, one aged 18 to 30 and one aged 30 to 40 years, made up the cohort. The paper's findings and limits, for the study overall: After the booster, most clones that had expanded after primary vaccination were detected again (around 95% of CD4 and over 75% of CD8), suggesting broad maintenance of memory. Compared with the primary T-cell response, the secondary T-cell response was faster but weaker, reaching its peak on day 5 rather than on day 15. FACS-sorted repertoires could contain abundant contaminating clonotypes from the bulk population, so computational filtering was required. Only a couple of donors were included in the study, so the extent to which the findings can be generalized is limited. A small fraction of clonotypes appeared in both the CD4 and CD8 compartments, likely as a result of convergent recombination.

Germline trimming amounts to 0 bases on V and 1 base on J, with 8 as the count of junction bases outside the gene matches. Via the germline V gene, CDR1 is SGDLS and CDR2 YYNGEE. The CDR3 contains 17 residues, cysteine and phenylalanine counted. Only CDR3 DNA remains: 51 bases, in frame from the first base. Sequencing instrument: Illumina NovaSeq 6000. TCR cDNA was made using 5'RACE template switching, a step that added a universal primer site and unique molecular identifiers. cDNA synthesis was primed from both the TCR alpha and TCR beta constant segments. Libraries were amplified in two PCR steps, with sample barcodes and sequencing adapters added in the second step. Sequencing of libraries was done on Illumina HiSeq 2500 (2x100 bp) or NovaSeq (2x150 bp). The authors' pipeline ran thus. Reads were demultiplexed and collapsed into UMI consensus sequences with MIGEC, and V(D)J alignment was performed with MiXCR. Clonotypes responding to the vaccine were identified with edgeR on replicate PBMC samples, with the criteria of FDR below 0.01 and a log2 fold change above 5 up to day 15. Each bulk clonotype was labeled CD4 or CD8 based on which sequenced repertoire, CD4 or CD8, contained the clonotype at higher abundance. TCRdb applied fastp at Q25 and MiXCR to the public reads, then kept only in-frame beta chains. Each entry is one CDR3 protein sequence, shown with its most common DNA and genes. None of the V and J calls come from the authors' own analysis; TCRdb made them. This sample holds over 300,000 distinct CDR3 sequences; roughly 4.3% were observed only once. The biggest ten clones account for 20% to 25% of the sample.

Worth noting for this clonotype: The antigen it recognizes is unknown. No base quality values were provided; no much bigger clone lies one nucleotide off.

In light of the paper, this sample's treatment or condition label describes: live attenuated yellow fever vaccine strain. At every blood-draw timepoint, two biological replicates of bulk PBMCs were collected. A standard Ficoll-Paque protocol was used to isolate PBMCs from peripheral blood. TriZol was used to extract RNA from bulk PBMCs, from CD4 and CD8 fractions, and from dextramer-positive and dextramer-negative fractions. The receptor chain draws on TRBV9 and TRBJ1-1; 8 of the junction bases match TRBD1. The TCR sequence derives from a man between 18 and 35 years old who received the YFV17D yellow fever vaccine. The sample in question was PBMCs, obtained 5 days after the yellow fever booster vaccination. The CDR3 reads CASSVGNGDRPNTEAFF. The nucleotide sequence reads TGTGCCAGCAGCGTAGGAAATGGGGACAGGCCGAACACTGAAGCTTTCTTT. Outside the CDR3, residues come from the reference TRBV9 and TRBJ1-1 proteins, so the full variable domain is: DSGVTQTPKHLITATGQRVTLRCSPRSGDLSVYWYQQSLDQGLQFLIQYYNGEERAKGNILERFSAQQFPDLHSELNLSSLELGDSALYFCASSVGNGDRPNTEAFFGQGTRLTVV.